The T cell receptor (beta chain) described here comes from a study of cytomegalovirus exposure and HLA in healthy donors. Points on this clone: Antigen: not known.

The PCR used 60 Vbeta and 13 Jbeta primers. TCRdb's table, derived via immunoSEQ multiplex PCR, lists solely in-frame clones and lacks some. The data hold approximately 140,000 clones, with approximately 73% observed a single time. General study results and limits: Versus the approximately 700-donor mean, an Asian-associated ancestry cluster reportedly showed fewer N-insertions in a later analysis. According to the study, around 160 TCR beta chains were cytomegalovirus-associated. In a later analysis, TCR beta V- and J-gene trimming showed a link to a missense DCLRE1C variant.

The source of this sequence is a woman aged 18-29 years in good health and CMV-seronegative. Sequencing was carried out using PBMCs.

The chain's CDR3 is CASSPTGGTEAFF. The CDR3, as DNA: TGTGCCAGCTCACCAACGGGAGGCACTGAAGCTTTCTTT. The rearrangement links TRBV18 to TRBJ1-1, with D uncertain. V was trimmed by 2 bases and J by 4 bases, leaving 8 bases between them. Germline assignment: CDR1 KGHSH and CDR2 LQKENI. CDR3 length: 13 residues.